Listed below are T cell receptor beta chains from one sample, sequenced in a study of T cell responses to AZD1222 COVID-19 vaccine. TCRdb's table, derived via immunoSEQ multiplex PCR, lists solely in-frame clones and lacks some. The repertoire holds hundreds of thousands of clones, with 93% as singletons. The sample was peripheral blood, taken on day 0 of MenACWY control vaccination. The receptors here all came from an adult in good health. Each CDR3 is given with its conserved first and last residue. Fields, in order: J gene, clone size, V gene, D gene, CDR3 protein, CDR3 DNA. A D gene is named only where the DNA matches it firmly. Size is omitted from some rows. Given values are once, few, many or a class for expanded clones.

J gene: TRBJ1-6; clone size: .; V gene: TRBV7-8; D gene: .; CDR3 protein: CASSQGGIYNSPLHF; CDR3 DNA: TGTGCCAGCAGCCAAGGGGGGATCTATAATTCACCCCTCCACTTT
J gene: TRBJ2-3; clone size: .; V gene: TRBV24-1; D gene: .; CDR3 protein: CATSGVGGVTQYF; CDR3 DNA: TGTGCCACCAGTGGGGTGGGGGGCGTCACGCAGTATTTT
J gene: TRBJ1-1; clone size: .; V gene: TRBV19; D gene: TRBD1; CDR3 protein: CASSSFDRDTEAFF; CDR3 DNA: TGTGCCAGTAGTTCATTCGACAGGGACACTGAAGCTTTCTTT
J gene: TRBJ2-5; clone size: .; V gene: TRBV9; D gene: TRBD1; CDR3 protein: CASSGQGAGKTQYF; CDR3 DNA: TGTGCCAGCAGCGGACAGGGAGCCGGAAAGACCCAGTACTTC
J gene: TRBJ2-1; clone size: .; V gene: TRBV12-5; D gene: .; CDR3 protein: CASGSPGGNEQFF; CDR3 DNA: TGTGCTAGTGGTTCCCCCGGCGGAAATGAGCAGTTCTTC
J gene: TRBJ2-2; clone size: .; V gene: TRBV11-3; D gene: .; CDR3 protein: CASSAAQGSYTGELFF; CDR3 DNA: TGTGCCAGCAGCGCCGCCCAGGGGTCGTACACCGGGGAGCTGTTTTTT
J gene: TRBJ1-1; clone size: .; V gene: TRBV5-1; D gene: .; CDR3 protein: CASSGKQGLNTEAFF; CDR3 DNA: TGCGCCAGCAGCGGAAAACAGGGCCTGAACACTGAAGCTTTCTTT
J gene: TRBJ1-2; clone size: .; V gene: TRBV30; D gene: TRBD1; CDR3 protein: CAWGAGGAPGYTF; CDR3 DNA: TGTGCCTGGGGCGCAGGGGGCGCGCCTGGCTACACCTTC
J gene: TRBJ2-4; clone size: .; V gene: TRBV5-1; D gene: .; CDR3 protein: CASSTHGGNIQYF; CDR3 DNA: TGCGCCAGCTCCACCCACGGGGGAAACATTCAGTACTTC
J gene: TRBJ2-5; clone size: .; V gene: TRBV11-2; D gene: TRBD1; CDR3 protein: CASSPRTGSQETQYF; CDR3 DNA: TGTGCCAGCAGCCCACGGACAGGGAGCCAAGAGACCCAGTACTTC
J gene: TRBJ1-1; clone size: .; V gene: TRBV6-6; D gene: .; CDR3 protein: CASSYSVARIPEPFF; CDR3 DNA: TGTGCCAGCAGTTACTCAGTTGCGCGGATCCCTGAACCTTTCTTT
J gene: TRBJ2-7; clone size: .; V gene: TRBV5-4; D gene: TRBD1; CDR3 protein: CASSLRTPRSGQGGYEQYF; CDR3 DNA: TGTGCCAGCAGCTTGCGCACTCCCCGGAGTGGACAGGGGGGCTACGAGCAGTACTTC
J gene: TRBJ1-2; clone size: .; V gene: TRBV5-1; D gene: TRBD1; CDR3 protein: CASSLAGGDYPIYGYTF; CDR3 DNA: TGCGCCAGCAGCTTGGCAGGGGGCGACTACCCCATCTATGGCTACACCTTC
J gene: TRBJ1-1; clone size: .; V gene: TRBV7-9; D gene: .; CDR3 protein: CASSLKPIMNTEAFF; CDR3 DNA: TGTGCCAGCAGCTTAAAACCTATCATGAACACTGAAGCTTTCTTT
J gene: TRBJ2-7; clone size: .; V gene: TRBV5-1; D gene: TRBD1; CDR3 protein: CASSSGQGHEQYF; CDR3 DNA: TGCGCCAGCAGTTCAGGACAGGGCCACGAGCAGTACTTC
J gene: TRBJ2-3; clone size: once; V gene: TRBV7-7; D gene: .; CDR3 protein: CASSRSAWRGGGTQYF; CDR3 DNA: TGTGCTAGCAGCCGGTCGGCGTGGCGGGGTGGTGGTACGCAGTATTTT
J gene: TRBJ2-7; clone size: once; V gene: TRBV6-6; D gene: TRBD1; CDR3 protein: CASSDTGGPKEEQYF; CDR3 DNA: TGTGCCAGCAGTGACACAGGGGGACCCAAGGAAGAGCAGTACTTC
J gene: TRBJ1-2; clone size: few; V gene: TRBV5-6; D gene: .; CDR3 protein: CASSGTGGLRGYTF; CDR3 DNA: TGTGCCAGCAGCGGGACCGGAGGCCTAAGGGGCTACACCTTC
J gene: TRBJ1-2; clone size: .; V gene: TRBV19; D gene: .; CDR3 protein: CASTFGQQPNYGYTF; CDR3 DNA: TGTGCCAGCACGTTTGGACAGCAGCCAAACTATGGCTACACCTTC
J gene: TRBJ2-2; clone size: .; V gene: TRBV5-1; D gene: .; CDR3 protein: CASSLRNGGPTGELFF; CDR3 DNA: TGCGCCAGCAGCTTGCGCAACGGGGGGCCCACCGGGGAGCTGTTTTTT
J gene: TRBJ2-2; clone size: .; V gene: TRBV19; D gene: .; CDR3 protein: CASSIEGVRRQAISSNTGELFF; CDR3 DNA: TGTGCCAGTAGTATAGAGGGTGTTCGGCGACAGGCGATATCGTCGAACACCGGGGAGCTGTTTTTT
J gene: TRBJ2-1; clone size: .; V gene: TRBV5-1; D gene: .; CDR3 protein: CASSLAVGREQFF; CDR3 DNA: TGCGCCAGCAGCTTGGCCGTGGGACGAGAGCAGTTCTTC
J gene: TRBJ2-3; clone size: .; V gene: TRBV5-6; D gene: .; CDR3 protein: CASSRVVLMGDTQYF; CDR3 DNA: TGTGCCAGCAGCAGGGTGGTTTTAATGGGCGATACGCAGTATTTT
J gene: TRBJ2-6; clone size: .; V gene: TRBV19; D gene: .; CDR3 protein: CASSMGGAAGANVLTF; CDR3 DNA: TGTGCCAGTAGTATGGGGGGGGCTGCTGGGGCCAACGTCCTGACTTTC
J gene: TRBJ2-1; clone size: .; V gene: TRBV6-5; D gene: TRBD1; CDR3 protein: CASRRQGGSYNEQFF; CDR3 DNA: TGTGCCAGCAGACGACAGGGGGGGTCCTACAATGAGCAGTTCTTC
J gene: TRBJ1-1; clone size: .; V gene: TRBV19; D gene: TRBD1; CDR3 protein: CASSFNRGITEAFF; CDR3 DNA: TGTGCCAGTAGTTTCAACAGGGGGATCACTGAAGCTTTCTTT
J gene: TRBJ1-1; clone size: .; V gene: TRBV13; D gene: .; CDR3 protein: CASRPKMTGYTEAFF; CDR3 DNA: TGTGCCAGCAGGCCTAAGATGACAGGTTACACTGAAGCTTTCTTT
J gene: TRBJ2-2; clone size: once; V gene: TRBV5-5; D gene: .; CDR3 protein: CASSFYSGGYNTGELFF; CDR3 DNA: TGTGCCAGCAGCTTTTATTCTGGGGGTTATAACACCGGGGAGCTGTTTTTT
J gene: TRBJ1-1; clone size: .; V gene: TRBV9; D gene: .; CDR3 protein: CASSVGGTVNTEAFF; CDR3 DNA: TGTGCCAGCAGCGTTGGCGGGACGGTGAACACTGAAGCTTTCTTT
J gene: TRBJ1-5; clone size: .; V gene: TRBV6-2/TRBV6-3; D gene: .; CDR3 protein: CASSYSILGGRQPQHF; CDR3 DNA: TGTGCCAGCAGTTACTCAATCCTCGGGGGTCGGCAGCCCCAGCATTTT
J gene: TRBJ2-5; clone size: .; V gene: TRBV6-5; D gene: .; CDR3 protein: CASSYPSGKTQYF; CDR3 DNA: TGTGCCAGCAGTTACCCCTCCGGAAAGACCCAGTACTTC
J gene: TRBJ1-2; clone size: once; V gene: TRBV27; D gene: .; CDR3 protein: CASSPYGGNYGYTF; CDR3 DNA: TGTGCCAGCAGTCCCTATGGGGGGAACTATGGCTACACCTTC
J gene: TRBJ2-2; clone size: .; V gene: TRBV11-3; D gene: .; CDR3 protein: CASSWGSLNTGELFF; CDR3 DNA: TGTGCCAGCAGCTGGGGCAGCTTGAACACCGGGGAGCTGTTTTTT
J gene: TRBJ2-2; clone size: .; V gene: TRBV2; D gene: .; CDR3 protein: CASSESGVGELFF; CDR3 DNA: TGTGCCAGCAGTGAATCGGGGGTCGGGGAGCTGTTTTTT
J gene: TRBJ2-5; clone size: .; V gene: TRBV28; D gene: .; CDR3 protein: CASDSLVRGETQYF; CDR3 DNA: TGTGCCAGCGATTCCCTGGTGAGAGGAGAGACCCAGTACTTC
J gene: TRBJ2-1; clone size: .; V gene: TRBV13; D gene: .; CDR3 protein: CASSLDITGYYNEQFF; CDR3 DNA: TGTGCCAGCAGCTTAGATATAACAGGATACTACAATGAGCAGTTCTTC
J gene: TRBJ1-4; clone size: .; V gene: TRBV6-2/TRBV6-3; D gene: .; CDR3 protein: CASSLARGPEKLFF; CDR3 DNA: TGTGCCAGCAGTTTAGCTCGGGGGCCCGAAAAACTGTTTTTT
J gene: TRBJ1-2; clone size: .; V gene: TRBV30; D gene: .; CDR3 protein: CAWSGQSRNYGYTF; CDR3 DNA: TGTGCCTGGAGTGGACAGAGCCGTAACTATGGCTACACCTTC
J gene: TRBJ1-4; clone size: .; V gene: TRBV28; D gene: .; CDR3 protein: CASSPPGQLEKLFF; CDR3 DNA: TGTGCCAGCAGTCCCCCAGGACAACTAGAAAAACTGTTTTTT
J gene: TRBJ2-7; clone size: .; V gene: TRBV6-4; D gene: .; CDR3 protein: CASSASGGQEQYF; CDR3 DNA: TGTGCCAGCAGTGCCTCGGGCGGGCAGGAGCAGTACTTC
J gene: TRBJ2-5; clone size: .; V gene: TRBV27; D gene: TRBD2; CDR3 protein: CASSFNWGGVGTQYF; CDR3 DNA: TGTGCCAGCAGTTTCAATTGGGGAGGGGTCGGGACCCAGTACTTC
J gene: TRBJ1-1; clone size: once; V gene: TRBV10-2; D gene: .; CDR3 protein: CASRQDQNTEAFF; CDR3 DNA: TGCGCCAGCCGCCAAGACCAGAACACTGAAGCTTTCTTT
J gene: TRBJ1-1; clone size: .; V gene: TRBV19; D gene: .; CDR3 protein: CASSTGGTLMNTEAFF; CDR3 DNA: TGTGCCAGTAGTACGGGGGGGACCCTTATGAACACTGAAGCTTTCTTT
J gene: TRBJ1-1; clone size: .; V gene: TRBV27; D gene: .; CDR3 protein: CASSFGQITEAFF; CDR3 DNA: TGTGCCAGCAGTTTCGGACAGATCACTGAAGCTTTCTTT
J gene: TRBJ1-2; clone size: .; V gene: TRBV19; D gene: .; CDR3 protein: CASSPDPSWTDGYTF; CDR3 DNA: TGTGCCAGTAGTCCGGACCCTAGCTGGACCGATGGCTACACCTTC
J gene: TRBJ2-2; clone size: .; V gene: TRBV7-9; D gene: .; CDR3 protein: CASSFDVNTGELFF; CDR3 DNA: TGTGCCAGCAGCTTTGACGTTAACACCGGGGAGCTGTTTTTT
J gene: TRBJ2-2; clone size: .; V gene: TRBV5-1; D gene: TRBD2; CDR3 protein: CASSLGASGVYTGELFF; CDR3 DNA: TGCGCCAGCAGCTTGGGTGCTAGCGGGGTGTACACCGGGGAGCTGTTTTTT
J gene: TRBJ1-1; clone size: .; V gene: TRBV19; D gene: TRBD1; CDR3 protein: CASRPEGQVTEAFF; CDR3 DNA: TGTGCCAGTAGACCTGAGGGACAGGTCACTGAAGCTTTCTTT
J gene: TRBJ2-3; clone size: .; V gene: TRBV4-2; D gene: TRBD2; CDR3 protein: CASSQDGSGDSTDTQYF; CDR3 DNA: TGTGCCAGCAGCCAAGATGGTAGCGGGGATAGCACAGATACGCAGTATTTT
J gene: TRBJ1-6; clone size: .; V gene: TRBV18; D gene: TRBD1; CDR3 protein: CASSRDRDNSPLHF; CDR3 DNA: TGTGCCAGCTCCCGGGACAGAGATAATTCACCCCTCCACTTT
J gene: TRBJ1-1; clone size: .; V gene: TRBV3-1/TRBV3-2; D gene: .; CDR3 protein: CASSLSDRFSTEAFF; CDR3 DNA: TGTGCCAGCAGCCTCTCAGACAGGTTCAGCACTGAAGCTTTCTTT
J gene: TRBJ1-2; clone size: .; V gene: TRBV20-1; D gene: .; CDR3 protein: CSASFSYGYTF; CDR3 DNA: TGCAGTGCTAGTTTTAGTTATGGCTACACCTTC
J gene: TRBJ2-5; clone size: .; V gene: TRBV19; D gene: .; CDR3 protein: CASSIDHLGAKETQYF; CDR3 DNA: TGTGCCAGTAGTATAGATCACCTGGGCGCGAAGGAGACCCAGTACTTC
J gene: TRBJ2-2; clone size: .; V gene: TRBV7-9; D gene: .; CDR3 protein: CASSKISNTGELFF; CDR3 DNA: TGTGCCAGCAGCAAAATTAGTAACACCGGGGAGCTGTTTTTT
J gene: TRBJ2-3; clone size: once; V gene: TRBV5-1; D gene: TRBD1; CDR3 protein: CASSTKQTGMISYF; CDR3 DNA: TGCGCCAGCAGCACGAAGCAGACAGGGATGATTTCTTATTTT
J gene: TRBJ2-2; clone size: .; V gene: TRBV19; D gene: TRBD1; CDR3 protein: CASSQTGGKITGELFF; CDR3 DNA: TGTGCCAGTAGCCAGACAGGGGGCAAGATCACCGGGGAGCTGTTTTTT